A single sample gave rise to the 27 T cell receptor beta chains below, sequenced in a study of T cell responses to AZD1222 COVID-19 vaccine. TCRdb's copy holds only in-frame clones and misses some; the assay was immunoSEQ multiplex PCR. The sample has more than 70,000 clones; nearly 90% are singletons. The sequenced sample was peripheral blood, obtained 28 days after the second AZD1222 dose. The receptors derive from an adult who received the AZD1222 COVID-19 vaccine.

The CDR3 loop reads CASSVTQATGNTIYF. DNA of the CDR3: TGTGCCAGCAGCGTTACACAGGCGACTGGAAACACCATATATTTT. The chain employs TRBV9 and TRBJ1-3, with TRBD1 as a possible D gene (5 bases). The length of the CDR3 is 15 residues. The germline CDR1 and CDR2 sequences are SGDLS and YYNGEE. V lost 2 bases, J lost 2 bases, and 11 bases lay in between.

The chain joins TRBV27 to TRBJ1-1; the D gene is possibly TRBD1 (5 bases). The CDR3 consists of 16 residues. The V and J ends lost 5 bases and 1 base respectively, with 17 bases between them. Germline CDR1 and CDR2: MNHEY and SMNVEV (reference sequence). The CDR3: CASSPSGNRPNTEAFF. The DNA of the CDR3 is TGTGCCAGCAGTCCCTCCGGGAACAGGCCGAACACTGAAGCTTTCTTT.

The V call is TRBV28, the J call TRBJ1-5, with unresolved D. V was pared by 7 bases and J by 0 bases, with 19 bases between. CDR1 and CDR2 (germline): MDHEN, SYDVKM. The CDR3 consists of 17 residues. The CDR3 nucleotides read TGTGCCAGCAATCTGGCCCAGATTTTTAATAGCAATCAGCCCCAGCATTTT. Amino acid sequence: CASNLAQIFNSNQPQHF.

The chain links TRBV9 to TRBJ1-1; 11 bases agree with TRBD1. The trim removed 0 bases at V and 0 bases at J, leaving 4 bases unmatched. Germline CDR1 is SGDLS and CDR2 is YYNGEE. This CDR3 has 17 residues. CDR3 sequence (DNA): TGTGCCAGCAGCGTAGGACCGGGACAGGGGGTGAACACTGAAGCTTTCTTT. This encodes CASSVGPGQGVNTEAFF.

This clone appeared once. The chain has TRBV7-3 and TRBJ2-6, with 9 nucleotides matching TRBD1. Looked up from germline, CDR1 is SGHTA and CDR2 is FQGTGA. The CDR3 length is 17 residues. V was pared by 6 bases and J by 3 bases, with 9 bases of the junction left unmatched. This chain's CDR3 is CASRPPGQGNGANVLTF. As DNA, the CDR3 is TGTGCCAGCAGGCCTCCGGGACAGGGAAATGGGGCCAACGTCCTGACTTTC.

This sequence joins TRBV2 and TRBJ2-1, with 7 bases that match TRBD2. CDR1 and CDR2 (germline): SNHLY, FYNNEI. Unmatched junction bases numbered 11, after V lost 10 bases and J lost 2 bases. This CDR3 is 15 amino acids long. CDR3 sequence reads: CATSLSGGPYNEQFF. In DNA form, the CDR3 reads TGTGCCACCTCACTATCGGGAGGACCCTACAATGAGCAGTTCTTC.

V and J are TRBV27 and TRBJ2-1; 9 bases map to TRBD2. V was pared by 2 bases and J by 0 bases, with 11 bases of the junction left unmatched. Germline CDR1 reads MNHEY; CDR2 reads SMNVEV (reference sequence). The CDR3 is 19 amino acids. CDR3 amino acids: CASSLRAGGRFNSYNEQFF. Here the CDR3 DNA reads TGTGCCAGCAGTTTACGAGCGGGAGGCCGATTCAACTCCTACAATGAGCAGTTCTTC.

The chain couples TRBV11-3 to TRBJ2-7, with 7 bases that match TRBD2. Germline V gene sequence: CDR1 SGHNT, CDR2 YENEEA. The CDR3 is 15 amino acids. J was trimmed by 5 bases and V by 4 bases; bases with no gene match: 11. The CDR3 DNA is TGTGCCAGCAGCTCAACTCGCGGGAGTAACAACGAGCAGTACTTC. Its protein product is CASSSTRGSNNEQYF.

The chain employs TRBV5-1 and TRBJ2-1; 10 bases are a match to TRBD2. CDR1 SGHRS and CDR2 YFSETQ come from the germline V gene. V lost 2 bases to trimming and J lost 6 bases; unmatched junction nucleotides: 11. CDR3 length equals 17 residues. CDR3 sequence: CASSFLPASGSSNEQFF. The CDR3 bases are TGCGCCAGCAGCTTTCTTCCGGCTAGCGGGAGTAGCAATGAGCAGTTCTTC.

The chain is built from TRBV19 and TRBJ2-3; TRBD2 aligns across 10 bases. J gave up 2 bases and V 6 bases, and 5 bases lay outside the gene matches. The length of the CDR3 is 15 residues. Germline assignment: CDR1 LNHDA and CDR2 SQIVND (reference sequence). The CDR3 DNA reads as TGTGCCAGTAGCTATAGCGGGGGGACCACAGATACGCAGTATTTT. This translates into CASSYSGGTTDTQYF.

The chain joins TRBV6-5 to TRBJ1-2, with D possibly TRBD1 on 5 matching bases. Germline values: CDR1 MNHEY, CDR2 SVGAGI. V dropped 9 bases and J dropped 4 bases, with 12 bases sitting between them. This CDR3 is built from 12 residues. Here the CDR3 DNA reads TGTGCCAGTTCCGGGACGGTCTATGGCTACACCTTC. Its translation: CASSGTVYGYTF.

This clone has only a few counts. The chain links TRBV2 to TRBJ2-1; TRBD2 matches 10 bases. This CDR3 is built from 15 residues. Trimming removed 5 bases from V and 10 bases from J; junction bases left unmatched: 11. Germline assignment: CDR1 SNHLY and CDR2 FYNNEI. The CDR3 DNA sequence: TGTGCCAGCAGTCAACAGCGGGAGGGCCAAGGAGAGCAGTTCTTC. It translates to CASSQQREGQGEQFF.

This sequence joins TRBV4-2 and TRBJ2-5; 8 bases match TRBD2. V was pared by 4 bases and J by 5 bases, with 6 bases of the junction left unmatched. Per germline, CDR1 LGHNA and CDR2 YNFKEQ. CDR3 length: 14 amino acids. CDR3 sequence (DNA): TGTGCCAGCAGCCCGGGACTAGGAGTTGAGACCCAGTACTTC. As protein: CASSPGLGVETQYF.

This chain joins TRBV30 and TRBJ2-2; the D gene is possibly TRBD2 (5 bases). CDR3 length: 14 residues. Per germline, CDR1 GTSNPN and CDR2 SVGIG (reference sequence). Trimming removed 4 bases from V and 5 bases from J, with 14 bases in between. CDR3 nucleotide sequence: TGTGCCTGGACTCCGGGCTGGGAGACCGGGGAGCTGTTTTTT. Protein: CAWTPGWETGELFF. Supplemented by reference TRBV30 and TRBJ2-2, the full variable domain reads SQTIHQWPATLVQPVGSPLSLECTVEGTSNPNLYWYRQAAGRGLQLLFYSVGIGQISSEVPQNLSASRPQDRQFILSSKKLLLSDSGFYLCAWTPGWETGELFFGEGSRLTVL.

Details on this clone: A junction end diverges from the germline sequence, so it may reflect a read error. V usage is TRBV7-7 and J usage is TRBJ2-5, with 9 bases identical to TRBD1. CDR1 and CDR2 (germline): SSHAT, FNYEAQ (reference sequence). CDR3 length: 15 amino acids. The CDR3 reads CASTLGQGRSETQYF. DNA of the CDR3: TGTGCTAGCACCCTGGGACAGGGACGATCAGAGACCCAGTACTTC. Full variable domain (outside the CDR3, taken from reference TRBV7-7 and TRBJ2-5): GAGVSQSPRYKVTKRGQDVTLRCDPISSHATLYWYQQALGQGPEFLTYFNYEAQPDKSGLPSDRFSAERPEGSISTLTIQRTEQRDSAMYRCASTLGQGRSETQYFGPGTRLLVL.

The rearrangement links TRBV6-5 to TRBJ1-3, with a weak D call TRBD1 (6 bases). V lost 4 bases, J lost 0 bases, and 13 bases lay in between. Germline CDR1 is MNHEY and CDR2 is SVGAGI. The length of the CDR3 is 16 residues. The CDR3 sequence is CASSSISTGSGNTIYF. DNA of the CDR3: TGTGCCAGCAGTTCTATATCGACAGGCTCTGGAAACACCATATATTTT.

The J gene is TRBJ2-1, the V gene TRBV7-8; tentative D call: TRBD2 (7 bases). The CDR3 is made up of 12 amino acids. Germline CDR1 and CDR2: SGHVS and FQNEAQ. Trimming removed 3 bases at V and 13 bases at J, with 13 bases between. The DNA of the CDR3 is TGTGCCAGCAGCTTCGGGGGGCCCTATCAGTTCTTC. It is translated as CASSFGGPYQFF.

This sequence joins TRBV29-1 and TRBJ1-1; no clear D gene. Between the trimmed V and J ends, which lost 8 bases and 1 base, there was a span of 14 bases. The CDR3 loop spans 13 amino acids. Germline V gene data show CDR1 as SQVTM and CDR2 as ANQGSEA. The CDR3 DNA follows: TGCAGCCATCCCGGGGTGGGGAACACTGAAGCTTTCTTT. Amino acid sequence: CSHPGVGNTEAFF.

This CDR3 reads CASSTHRETEAFF. As DNA, the CDR3 is TGTGCCAGCAGCACTCACAGGGAGACTGAAGCTTTCTTT. V gene TRBV7-3 combines with J gene TRBJ1-1, with a possible D match to TRBD1 (6 bases). This CDR3 is 13 amino acids long. V dropped 5 bases and J dropped 5 bases, with 12 bases sitting between them. CDR1 SGHTA and CDR2 FQGTGA come from the germline V gene.

The genes are TRBV4-1 and TRBJ1-1, with D hard to call. Germline assignment: CDR1 MGHRA and CDR2 YSYEKL. This CDR3 is 13 amino acids long. Trimming removed 1 base at V and 8 bases at J, with 11 bases between. The CDR3 loop reads CASSQGRTEEAFF. The DNA for the CDR3 is TGCGCCAGCAGCCAAGGTAGGACCGAGGAAGCTTTCTTT.

The genes are TRBV6-5 and TRBJ1-2; D uncertain. The ends were cut back, 6 bases at V and 0 bases at J, with 8 bases in the middle. The CDR3 is 13 amino acids. Germline CDR1 is MNHEY and CDR2 is SVGAGI. CDR3 in DNA: TGTGCCAGCAGACCGGGGACTAACTATGGCTACACCTTC. It is translated as CASRPGTNYGYTF.

The chain has TRBV6-5 and TRBJ1-2; D is perhaps TRBD1 (6 bases). CDR3 length: 16 amino acids. Germline V lookup: CDR1 MNHEY, CDR2 SVGAGI. V was pared by 0 bases and J by 5 bases, with 16 bases between. The CDR3 nucleotides read TGTGCCAGCAGTTACTCAGTGCAGGGGAGGGGGTATGGCTACACCTTC. This translates into CASSYSVQGRGYGYTF.

The genes are TRBV11-1 and TRBJ1-6; TRBD1 agrees at 7 bases. After removal of 5 bases from V and 6 bases from J, the junction contained 7 bases not matched to a gene. In germline, CDR1 is SGHAT, CDR2 FQDESV (reference sequence). The CDR3 length is 15 residues. The CDR3 DNA sequence: TGTGCCAGCAGCATAACCACAGGGGCTAATTCACCCCTCCACTTT. This translates into CASSITTGANSPLHF.

This rearrangement joins TRBV19 to TRBJ2-2; unclear D gene. This CDR3 region has 14 residues. Trimming cost V 5 bases and J 3 bases, with 10 bases left between them. The germline V gene has CDR1 LNHDA and CDR2 SQIVND (reference sequence). CDR3 nucleotides: TGTGCCAGTAGTTCTGGCGGTTACACCGGGGAGCTGTTTTTT. It yields the protein CASSSGGYTGELFF.

The CDR3 nucleotides are TGTGCCAGCAGCTTTGCGACTGAAGCTTTCTTT. It specifies CASSFATEAFF. This chain links TRBV7-9 with TRBJ1-1; no clear D gene. V was trimmed by 3 bases and J by 5 bases, leaving 4 bases between them. Germline assignment: CDR1 SEHNR and CDR2 FQNEAQ (reference sequence). CDR3 length: 11 amino acids.

The chain has TRBV11-2 and TRBJ1-3; D ambiguous. Germline values: CDR1 SGHAT, CDR2 FQNNGV. Trimming removed 0 bases from V and 0 bases from J, with 6 bases in between. This CDR3 spans 15 amino acids. In DNA, the CDR3 is TGTGCCAGCAGCTTAGACCAGCGCTCTGGAAACACCATATATTTT. This codes for CASSLDQRSGNTIYF.

V gene TRBV9 combines with J gene TRBJ2-5; perhaps D is TRBD1 or TRBD2 (5 bases each). Deletions cut 3 bases from V and 5 bases from J, with 11 bases between. CDR1 SGDLS and CDR2 YYNGEE come from the germline V gene. The CDR3 has 13 amino acids. The CDR3 loop reads CASSALWGETQYF. The CDR3 DNA reads as TGTGCCAGCAGCGCACTTTGGGGGGAGACCCAGTACTTC.